This T cell receptor beta chain is from a study of blood T cells in healthy people across ages. Looking at the study overall: For every two T cells, template switching captured about one barcoded beta molecule.

V lost 4 bases and J lost 4; bases outside the gene matches: 8. This CDR3 is built from 16 residues. Germline V lookup: CDR1 SGHRS, CDR2 YFSETQ. Study-level points and caveats: Long-lived and aged donors differed, with more naive CD4+ cells and higher diversity in the long-lived.

Primers used in a second PCR of roughly 6 to 12 cycles were a sample-barcoded 5' primer and a J-beta primer mix. Tags on each cDNA molecule came from a template-switch adaptor with 12 random nucleotides. Any given sample supplied a minimum of 2.5 million CDR3-containing paired-end reads. TCRdb redid the calling of the 5' RACE reads with MiXCR, one entry per CDR3 protein. The sample has 590,000 or so distinct CDR3 sequences, about 30% seen once. Points on this clonotype: The antigen remains unidentified.

The source is a woman of 80 years or more in good health. Sequencing was done on a sample of blood. The V and J genes are TRBV5-1 and TRBJ2-2; TRBD2 matches 9 bases. In DNA, the CDR3 is TGCGCCAGCAGCCAGACTAGCGGAGCAGGCACCGGGGAGCTGTTTTTT. This translates into CASSQTSGAGTGELFF.